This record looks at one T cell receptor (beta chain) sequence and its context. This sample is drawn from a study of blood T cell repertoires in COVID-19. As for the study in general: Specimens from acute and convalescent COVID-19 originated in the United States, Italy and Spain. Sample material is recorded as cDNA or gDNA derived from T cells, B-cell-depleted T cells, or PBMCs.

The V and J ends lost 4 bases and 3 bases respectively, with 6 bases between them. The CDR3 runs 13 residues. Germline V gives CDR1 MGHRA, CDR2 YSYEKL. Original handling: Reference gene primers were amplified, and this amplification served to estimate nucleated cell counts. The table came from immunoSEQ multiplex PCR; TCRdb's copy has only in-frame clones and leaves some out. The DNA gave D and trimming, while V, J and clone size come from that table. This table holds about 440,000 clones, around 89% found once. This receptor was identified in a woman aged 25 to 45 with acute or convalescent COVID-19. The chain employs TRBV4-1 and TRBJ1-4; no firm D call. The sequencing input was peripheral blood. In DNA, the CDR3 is TGCGCCAGCAGCCTGGAGGCTAATGAAAAACTGTTTTTT. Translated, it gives CASSLEANEKLFF.